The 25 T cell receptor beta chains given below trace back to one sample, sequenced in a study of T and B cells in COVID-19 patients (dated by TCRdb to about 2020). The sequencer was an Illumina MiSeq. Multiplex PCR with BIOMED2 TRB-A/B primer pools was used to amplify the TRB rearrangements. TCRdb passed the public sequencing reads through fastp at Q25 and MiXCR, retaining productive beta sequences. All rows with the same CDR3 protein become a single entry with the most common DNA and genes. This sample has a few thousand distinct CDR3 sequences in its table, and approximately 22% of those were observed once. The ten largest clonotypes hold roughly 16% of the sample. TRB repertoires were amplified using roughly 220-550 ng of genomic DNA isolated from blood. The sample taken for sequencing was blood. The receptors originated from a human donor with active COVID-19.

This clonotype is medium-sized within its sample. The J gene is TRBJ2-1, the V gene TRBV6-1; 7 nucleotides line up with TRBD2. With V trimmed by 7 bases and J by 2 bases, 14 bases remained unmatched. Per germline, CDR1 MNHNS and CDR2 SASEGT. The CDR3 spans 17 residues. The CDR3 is CASTEGLGGIPYNEQFF. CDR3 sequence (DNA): TGTGCCAGCACCGAAGGACTCGGGGGGATTCCCTACAATGAGCAGTTCTTC.

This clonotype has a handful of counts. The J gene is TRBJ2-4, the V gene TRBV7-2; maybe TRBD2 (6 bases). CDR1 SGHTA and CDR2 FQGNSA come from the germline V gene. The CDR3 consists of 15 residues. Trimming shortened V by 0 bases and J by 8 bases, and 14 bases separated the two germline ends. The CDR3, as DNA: TGTGCCAGCAGCTTAGCCAGGCGGTGGGAGGACATTCAGTACTTC. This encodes CASSLARRWEDIQYF.

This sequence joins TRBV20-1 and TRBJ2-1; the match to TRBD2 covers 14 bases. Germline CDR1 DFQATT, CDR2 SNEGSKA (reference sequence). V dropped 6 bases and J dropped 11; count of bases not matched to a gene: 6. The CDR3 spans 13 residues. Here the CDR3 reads CSAGTSGSPQQFF. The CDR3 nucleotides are TGCAGTGCCGGGACTAGCGGGAGTCCGCAGCAGTTCTTC.

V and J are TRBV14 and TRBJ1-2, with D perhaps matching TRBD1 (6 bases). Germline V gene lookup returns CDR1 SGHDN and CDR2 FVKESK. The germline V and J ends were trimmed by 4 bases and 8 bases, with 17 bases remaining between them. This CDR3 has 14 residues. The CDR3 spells CASSPRTARSGYTF. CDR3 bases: TGTGCCAGCAGCCCCCGGACAGCCCGCTCCGGCTACACCTTC. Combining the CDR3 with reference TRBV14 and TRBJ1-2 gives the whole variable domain EAGVTQFPSHSVIEKGQTVTLRCDPISGHDNLYWYRRVMGKEIKFLLHFVKESKQDESGMPNNRFLAERTGGTYSTLKVQPAELEDSGVYFCASSPRTARSGYTFGSGTRLTVV.

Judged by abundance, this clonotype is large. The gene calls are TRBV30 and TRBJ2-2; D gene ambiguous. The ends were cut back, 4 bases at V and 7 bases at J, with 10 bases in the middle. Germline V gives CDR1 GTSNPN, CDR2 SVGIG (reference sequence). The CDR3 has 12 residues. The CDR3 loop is CAWIHRFGELFF. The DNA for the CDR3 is TGTGCCTGGATTCACAGATTCGGGGAGCTGTTTTTT.

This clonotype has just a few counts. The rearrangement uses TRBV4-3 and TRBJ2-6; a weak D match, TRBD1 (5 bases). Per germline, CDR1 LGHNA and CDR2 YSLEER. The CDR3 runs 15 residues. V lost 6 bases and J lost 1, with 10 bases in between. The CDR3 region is CASSPQGSGANVLTF. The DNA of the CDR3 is TGCGCCAGCAGTCCCCAGGGATCTGGGGCCAACGTCCTGACTTTC.

CDR3 DNA sequence: TGCAGTGCTAGAGAGGAGACTGAAGCTTTCTTT. This encodes CSAREETEAFF. The chain has TRBV20-1 and TRBJ1-1; D ambiguous. CDR1 is DFQATT, CDR2 SNEGSKA, per germline (reference sequence). Trimming pared 0 bases from V and 5 bases from J, leaving 4 bases between. The CDR3 totals 11 residues.

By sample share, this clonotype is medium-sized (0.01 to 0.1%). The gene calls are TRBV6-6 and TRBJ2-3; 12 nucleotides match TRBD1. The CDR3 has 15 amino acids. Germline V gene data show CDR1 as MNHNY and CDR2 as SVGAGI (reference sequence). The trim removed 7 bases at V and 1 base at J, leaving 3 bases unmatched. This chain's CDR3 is CASKGQGAGTDTQYF. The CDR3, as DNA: TGTGCCAGCAAGGGACAGGGGGCCGGCACAGATACGCAGTATTTT.

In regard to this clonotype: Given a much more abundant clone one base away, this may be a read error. CDR3 bases: TGTGCCAGCTTAATCGGGATAGCGGGAGTTGGAGAGCAGTTCTTC. Translation: CASLIGIAGVGEQFF. V is TRBV27 and J is TRBJ2-1; 9 nucleotides agree with TRBD2. The trim removed 8 bases at V and 10 bases at J, leaving 15 bases unmatched. The CDR3 is 15 residues long. Germline CDR1 is MNHEY and CDR2 is SMNVEV (reference sequence).

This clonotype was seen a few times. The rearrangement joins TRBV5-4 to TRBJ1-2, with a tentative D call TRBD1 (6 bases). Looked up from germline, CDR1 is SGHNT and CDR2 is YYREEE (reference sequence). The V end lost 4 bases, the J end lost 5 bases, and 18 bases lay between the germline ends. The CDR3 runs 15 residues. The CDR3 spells CASSTLGEGEYGYTF. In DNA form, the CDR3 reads TGTGCCAGCAGCACCCTGGGTGAGGGGGAGTATGGCTACACCTTC.

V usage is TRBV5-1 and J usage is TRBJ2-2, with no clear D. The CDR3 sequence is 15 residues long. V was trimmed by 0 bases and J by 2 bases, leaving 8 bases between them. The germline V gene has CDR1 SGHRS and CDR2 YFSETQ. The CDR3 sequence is CASSLAGSNTGELFF. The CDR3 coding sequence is TGCGCCAGCAGCTTGGCCGGGTCCAACACCGGGGAGCTGTTTTTT. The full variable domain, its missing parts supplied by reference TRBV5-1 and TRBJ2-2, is KAGVTQTPRYLIKTRGQQVTLSCSPISGHRSVSWYQQTPGQGLQFLFEYFSETQRNKGNFPGRFSGRQFSNSRSEMNVSTLELGDSALYLCASSLAGSNTGELFFGEGSRLTVL.

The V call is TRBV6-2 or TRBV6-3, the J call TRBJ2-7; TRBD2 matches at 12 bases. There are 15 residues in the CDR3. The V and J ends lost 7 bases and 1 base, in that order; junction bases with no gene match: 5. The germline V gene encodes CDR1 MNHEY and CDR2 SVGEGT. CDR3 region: CASNPGLAGSYEQYF. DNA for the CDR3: TGTGCCAGCAACCCGGGACTAGCGGGTTCCTACGAGCAGTACTTC.

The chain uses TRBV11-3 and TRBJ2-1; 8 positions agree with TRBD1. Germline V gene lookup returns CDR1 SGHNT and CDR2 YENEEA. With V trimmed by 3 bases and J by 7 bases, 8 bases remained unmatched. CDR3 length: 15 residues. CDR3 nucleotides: TGTGCCAGCAGCTTCGGCGGACAGGGTAGTAATGAGCAGTTCTTC. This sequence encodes CASSFGGQGSNEQFF.

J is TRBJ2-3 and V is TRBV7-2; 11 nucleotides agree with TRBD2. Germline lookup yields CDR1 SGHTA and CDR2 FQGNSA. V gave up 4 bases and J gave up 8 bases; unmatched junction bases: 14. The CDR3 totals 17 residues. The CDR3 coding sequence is TGTGCCAGCAGCTCTGAGATAGCGGGAGGGTTTGGGGGTACGCAGTATTTT. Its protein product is CASSSEIAGGFGGTQYF.

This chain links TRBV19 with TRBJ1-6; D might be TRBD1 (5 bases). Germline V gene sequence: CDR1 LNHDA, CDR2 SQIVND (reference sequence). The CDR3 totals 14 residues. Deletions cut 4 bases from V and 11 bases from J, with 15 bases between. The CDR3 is CASSTRTPITPLHF. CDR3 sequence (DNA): TGTGCCAGTAGTACCAGGACACCTATCACACCCCTCCACTTT.

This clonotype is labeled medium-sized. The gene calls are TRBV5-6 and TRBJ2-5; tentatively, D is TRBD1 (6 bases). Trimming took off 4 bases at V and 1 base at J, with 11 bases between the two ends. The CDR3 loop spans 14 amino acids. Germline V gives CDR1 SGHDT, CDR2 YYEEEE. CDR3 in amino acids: CASSLGQLQETQYF. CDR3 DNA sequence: TGTGCCAGCAGCCTTGGACAGCTCCAAGAGACCCAGTACTTC.

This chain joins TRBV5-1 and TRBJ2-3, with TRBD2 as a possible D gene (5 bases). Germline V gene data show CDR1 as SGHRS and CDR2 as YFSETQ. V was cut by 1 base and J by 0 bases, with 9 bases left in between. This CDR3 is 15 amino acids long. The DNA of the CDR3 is TGCGCCAGCAGCTTGCCTAGCAGTAGCACAGATACGCAGTATTTT. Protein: CASSLPSSSTDTQYF.

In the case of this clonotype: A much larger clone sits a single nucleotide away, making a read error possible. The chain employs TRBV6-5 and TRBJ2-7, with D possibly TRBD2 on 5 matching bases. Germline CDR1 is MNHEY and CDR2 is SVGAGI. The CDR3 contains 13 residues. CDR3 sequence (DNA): TGTGCCAGCAGTCACTCCGGGAACTACGAGCAGTACTTC. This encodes CASSHSGNYEQYF.

The CDR3 sequence: CASSQSHSAGGPDTQYF. The CDR3 DNA reads as TGCGCCAGCAGCCAGTCTCACTCAGCGGGAGGGCCCGATACGCAGTATTTT. The chain links TRBV4-3 to TRBJ2-3, with TRBD2 identical over 10 bases. The J segment lost 6 bases and the V segment lost 3 bases, leaving 12 bases of the junction unmatched. This CDR3 is 17 amino acids long. Germline V gene sequence: CDR1 LGHNA, CDR2 YSLEER.

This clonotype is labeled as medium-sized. In DNA, the CDR3 is TGTGCCTGGAGTGTACTTGACAGGGAAGGCGAGCAGTACTTC. Its translation is CAWSVLDREGEQYF. The genes are TRBV30 and TRBJ2-7; 7 nucleotides agree with TRBD1. The junction had 8 bases not matched to a gene; V was cut back by 0 bases and J by 6 bases. Germline loops: CDR1 GTSNPN, CDR2 SVGIG (reference sequence). CDR3 length equals 14 residues.

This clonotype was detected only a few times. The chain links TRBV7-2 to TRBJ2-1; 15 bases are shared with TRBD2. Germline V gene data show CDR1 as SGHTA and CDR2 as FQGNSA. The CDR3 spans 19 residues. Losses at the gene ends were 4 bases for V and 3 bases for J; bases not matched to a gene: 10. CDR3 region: CASSSRTSGRAKNYNEQFF. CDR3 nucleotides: TGTGCCAGCAGCTCTAGGACTAGCGGGAGGGCAAAAAACTACAATGAGCAGTTCTTC.

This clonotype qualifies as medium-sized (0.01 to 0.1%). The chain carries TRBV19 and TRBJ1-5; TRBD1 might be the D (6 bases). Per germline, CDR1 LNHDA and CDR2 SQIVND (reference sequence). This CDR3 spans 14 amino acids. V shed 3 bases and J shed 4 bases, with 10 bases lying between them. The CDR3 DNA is TGTGCCAGTAGTATTCCAGGGGTAAATCAGCCCCAGCATTTT. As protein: CASSIPGVNQPQHF.

The CDR3 loop is CASGLAGGSHEQFF. The CDR3 DNA reads as TGTGCCAGCGGACTAGCGGGAGGTTCCCATGAGCAGTTCTTC. V is TRBV7-9 and J is TRBJ2-1, with TRBD2 matching 14 bases. Germline V gene data show CDR1 as SEHNR and CDR2 as FQNEAQ (reference sequence). J lost 8 bases, V lost 8 bases, and 5 bases had no gene match. The CDR3 is 14 amino acids.

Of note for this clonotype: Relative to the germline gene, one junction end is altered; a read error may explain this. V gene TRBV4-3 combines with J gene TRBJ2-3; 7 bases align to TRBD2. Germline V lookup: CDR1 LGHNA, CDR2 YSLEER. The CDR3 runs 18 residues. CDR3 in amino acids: CASSQVSGSEGGTDTQYF. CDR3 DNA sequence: TGTGCCAGCAGCCAAGTGTCAGGGTCCGAGGGAGGGACTGATACGCAGTATTTT.

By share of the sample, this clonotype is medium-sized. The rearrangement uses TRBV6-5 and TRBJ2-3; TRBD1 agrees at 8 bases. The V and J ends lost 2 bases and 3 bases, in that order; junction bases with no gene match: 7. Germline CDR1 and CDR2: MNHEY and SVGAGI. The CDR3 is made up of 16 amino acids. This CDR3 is CASSYLGQGATDTQYF. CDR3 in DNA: TGTGCCAGCAGTTACCTCGGACAGGGTGCGACAGATACGCAGTATTTT.